The source of this T cell receptor beta chain is a study of T cells in localized non-small cell lung cancer. A note on this clone: The antigen is not known.

The CDR3 is made up of 16 amino acids. Germline lookup yields CDR1 SGHRS and CDR2 YFSETQ. V was pared by 2 bases and J by 4 bases, with 16 bases between. Profiled with immunoSEQ multiplex PCR; TCRdb holds only in-frame clones, not every one. The profile shows 25,000 to 30,000 clones, more than 75% of them singletons. General observations from the study: Uninvolved nearby lung showed the greatest T cell clonality, exceeding that found in tumor. As only one tumor region underwent sequencing, heterogeneity remains possible.

Material: peripheral blood, obtained before any cancer treatment. The chain recombines TRBV5-1 with TRBJ1-3; tentative D call: TRBD1 (5 bases). This TCR came from a female donor over 55 with stage III squamous cell lung carcinoma. CDR3 DNA sequence: TGCGCCAGCAGCTTAAGTCCAGGGCTAACCGGAAACACCATATATTTT. As protein: CASSLSPGLTGNTIYF.